This TCR beta chain derives from a study of T cell responses to AZD1222 COVID-19 vaccine. The study, taken as a whole, reports: Sampled repertoires all dated from after the peak T cell response.

Concerning this clone itself: What it binds is unknown.

Sequenced by immunoSEQ multiplex PCR; TCRdb stores in-frame clones only, minus some. The sample has 250,000 to 300,000 clones, 94% seen once. The CDR3 sequence is 14 residues long. Trimming cost V 4 bases and J 4 bases, with 13 bases left between them. The germline gives CDR1 SEHNR, CDR2 FQNEAQ (reference sequence). The chain combines TRBV7-9 with TRBJ1-1; a weak D match, TRBD1 (5 bases). Sequencing was performed on peripheral blood, taken 28 days after the second AZD1222 dose. The TCR comes from an adult who received the AZD1222 COVID-19 vaccine. CDR3 sequence: CASSSFGAGTEAFF. The CDR3 bases are TGTGCCAGCAGCTCCTTTGGGGCAGGCACTGAAGCTTTCTTT.